The rows below give T cell receptor beta chains drawn from one sample of a study of shared clonotypes between healthy human individuals. Produced via immunoSEQ multiplex PCR; TCRdb's table is partial and in-frame only. The sample holds fewer than 1 million clones; just over 95% are singletons and the top ten take around 0.25%. Material for sequencing was naive CD8+ T cells sorted from blood. These receptor sequences come from a man aged 25-40 years in good health. Each CDR3 is given with its conserved first and last residue. D genes are given only for firm matches. The size field is filled for only some rows; it gives once, few, many or a size class.

V gene,D gene,J gene,clone size,CDR3 protein,CDR3 DNA
TRBV6-1,TRBD2,TRBJ2-5,NA,CASSEVAGGETQYF,TGTGCCAGCAGTGAAGTGGCGGGAGGGGAGACCCAGTACTTC
TRBV27,NA,TRBJ1-5,NA,CASSLGAGVSQPQHF,TGTGCCAGCAGTTTAGGGGCAGGGGTCTCTCAGCCCCAGCATTTT
TRBV7-2,NA,TRBJ2-5,NA,CASSFNRGGETQYF,TGTGCCAGCAGCTTTAATAGGGGTGGAGAGACCCAGTACTTC
TRBV11-2,NA,TRBJ1-5,NA,CASSLGMGNQPQHF,TGTGCCAGCAGCTTAGGAATGGGGAATCAGCCCCAGCATTTT
TRBV28,NA,TRBJ2-3,NA,CASSLSVVEGTTDTQYF,TGTGCCAGCAGTTTATCGGTTGTAGAGGGTACCACAGATACGCAGTATTTT
TRBV7-9,NA,TRBJ1-5,NA,CASSLGQSEPQHF,TGTGCCAGCAGCTTGGGGCAGTCAGAGCCCCAGCATTTT
TRBV7-9,NA,TRBJ1-5,NA,CASSPSGKPQHF,TGTGCCAGCAGTCCTTCGGGGAAGCCCCAGCATTTT
TRBV5-1,NA,TRBJ2-7,NA,CASSLAASSYEQYF,TGCGCCAGCAGCTTGGCGGCCAGCTCCTACGAGCAGTACTTC
TRBV4-3,NA,TRBJ2-7,NA,CASSQDRTNYEQYF,TGCGCCAGCAGCCAAGATCGAACCAACTACGAGCAGTACTTC
TRBV29-1,NA,TRBJ1-2,NA,CSVEGQAYGYTF,TGCAGCGTTGAGGGTCAGGCGTATGGCTACACCTTC
TRBV19,NA,TRBJ2-7,once,CASSPGAASSYEQYF,TGTGCCAGTAGTCCGGGGGCAGCGAGCTCCTACGAGCAGTACTTC
TRBV5-4,TRBD2,TRBJ2-3,NA,CASSPGLAGGPNTDTQYF,TGTGCCAGCAGCCCCGGACTAGCGGGAGGACCTAACACAGATACGCAGTATTTT
TRBV6-5,NA,TRBJ1-2,once,CASSPGPDYGYTF,TGTGCCAGCAGCCCCGGGCCGGACTATGGCTACACCTTC
TRBV7-6,NA,TRBJ1-1,NA,CASSPLGGGVWHTEAFF,TGTGCCAGCAGCCCCTTAGGGGGAGGGGTATGGCACACTGAAGCTTTCTTT
TRBV7-9,TRBD1,TRBJ1-5,NA,CASSSVTGNQPQHF,TGTGCCAGCAGCTCGGTGACAGGGAATCAGCCCCAGCATTTT
TRBV7-9,NA,TRBJ1-5,NA,CASRDHNQPQHF,TGTGCCAGCAGGGACCACAATCAGCCCCAGCATTTT
TRBV4-3,NA,TRBJ2-7,NA,CASSQGTSISNEQYF,TGCGCCAGCAGCCAAGGCACTAGCATCTCGAACGAGCAGTACTTC
TRBV30,TRBD1,TRBJ2-7,NA,CAWSSGTGDYEQYF,TGTGCCTGGAGCTCTGGGACAGGGGATTACGAGCAGTACTTC
TRBV12-5,NA,TRBJ1-1,once,CASGLEVFTEAFF,TGTGCTAGTGGTTTGGAGGTATTTACTGAAGCTTTCTTT
TRBV5-5,NA,TRBJ2-7,NA,CASSPSGQLSYEQYF,TGTGCCAGCAGTCCTAGCGGACAGCTATCCTACGAGCAGTACTTC
TRBV29-1,NA,TRBJ2-7,NA,CSVADTSEQYF,TGCAGCGTCGCAGACACCTCTGAGCAGTACTTC
TRBV9,NA,TRBJ1-3,NA,CASSVDPNGGLIGNTIYF,TGTGCCAGCAGCGTAGATCCCAATGGGGGGCTGATTGGAAACACCATATATTTT
TRBV30,NA,TRBJ1-1,NA,CAWSYPGARTEAFF,TGTGCCTGGAGTTATCCGGGGGCTAGAACTGAAGCTTTCTTT
TRBV30,NA,TRBJ1-2,NA,CAWSVGGRDGYTF,TGTGCCTGGAGTGTGGGGGGTCGAGATGGCTACACCTTC
TRBV4-1,NA,TRBJ2-7,NA,CASSTAPGSYEQYF,TGCGCCAGCAGTACTGCCCCGGGTTCGTACGAGCAGTACTTC
TRBV29-1,TRBD2,TRBJ2-5,NA,CSLGGGRETQYF,TGCAGCCTGGGCGGGGGACGGGAGACCCAGTACTTC
TRBV7-3,TRBD1,TRBJ2-1,NA,CASSSAGSGGDEQFF,TGTGCCAGCAGCTCGGCCGGGTCAGGGGGCGATGAGCAGTTCTTC
TRBV27,TRBD2,TRBJ2-7,NA,CASRPGLESYEQYF,TGTGCCAGCAGACCGGGACTAGAGTCCTACGAGCAGTACTTC
TRBV7-9,NA,TRBJ2-7,NA,CASSSVVGTYYEQYF,TGTGCCAGCAGCTCCGTAGTGGGAACTTACTACGAGCAGTACTTC
TRBV29-1,NA,TRBJ2-1,NA,CSVLLVSYNEQFF,TGCAGCGTTCTCCTTGTCTCCTACAATGAGCAGTTCTTC
TRBV28,TRBD1,TRBJ2-7,once,CASSLRTGADEQYF,TGTGCCAGCAGTTTAAGGACAGGGGCTGACGAGCAGTACTTC
TRBV7-9,NA,TRBJ2-1,NA,CASSIFSGLGDNEQFF,TGTGCCAGCAGCATCTTCTCCGGTCTGGGCGACAATGAGCAGTTCTTC
TRBV6-4,NA,TRBJ2-7,NA,CASSDTDCTRRMSSYEQYF,TGTGCCAGCAGTGACACCGATTGTACCCGGCGTATGAGCTCCTACGAGCAGTACTTC
TRBV25-1,NA,TRBJ2-1,NA,CASSVTVNNEQFF,TGTGCCAGCAGTGTAACGGTAAACAATGAGCAGTTCTTC
TRBV29-1,TRBD2,TRBJ2-1,NA,CSVKGLAEVRYNEQFF,TGCAGCGTCAAGGGACTAGCGGAAGTGCGATACAATGAGCAGTTCTTC
TRBV28,NA,TRBJ1-5,NA,CASSLISSNQPQHF,TGTGCCAGCAGTTTAATCAGTAGCAATCAGCCCCAGCATTTT
TRBV7-6,TRBD2,TRBJ2-7,NA,CASSRRLAGVDYEQYF,TGTGCCAGCAGCCGCCGACTAGCGGGAGTGGACTACGAGCAGTACTTC
TRBV27,NA,TRBJ2-3,NA,CASIVSDNTDTQYF,TGTGCCAGCATCGTCAGTGATAACACAGATACGCAGTATTTT
TRBV18,TRBD2,TRBJ2-7,NA,CASSPTAGGTDEQYF,TGTGCCAGCTCACCGACAGCGGGAGGGACGGACGAGCAGTACTTC
TRBV27,TRBD2,TRBJ2-7,NA,CASSAWTSGSPWSSYEQYF,TGTGCCAGCAGTGCCTGGACTAGCGGGAGCCCCTGGAGCTCCTACGAGCAGTACTTC
TRBV15,NA,TRBJ2-5,once,CATSKPTGPETQYF,TGTGCCACCAGCAAACCCACAGGCCCGGAGACCCAGTACTTC
TRBV29-1,TRBD2,TRBJ2-3,few,CSVERAGDSTDTQYF,TGCAGCGTTGAAAGAGCGGGAGACTCCACAGATACGCAGTATTTT
TRBV6-5,NA,TRBJ1-4,NA,CASSYWAGSANEKLFF,TGTGCCAGCAGTTACTGGGCAGGGAGCGCTAATGAAAAACTGTTTTTT
TRBV7-3,TRBD2,TRBJ2-1,NA,CASSLIGLAGGFPYNEQFF,TGTGCCAGCAGCTTAATAGGACTAGCGGGAGGATTTCCCTACAATGAGCAGTTCTTC
TRBV27,NA,TRBJ1-2,NA,CASSISKGYGYTF,TGTGCCAGCAGCATATCAAAGGGATATGGCTACACCTTC
TRBV7-9,TRBD2,TRBJ2-3,NA,CASSLATSGRASTDTQYF,TGTGCCAGCAGCTTAGCAACTAGCGGGAGGGCCAGCACAGATACGCAGTATTTT
TRBV7-8,TRBD1,TRBJ2-7,NA,CASSLVPGQGFYEQYF,TGTGCCAGCAGCTTAGTGCCGGGACAGGGGTTTTACGAGCAGTACTTC
TRBV13,NA,TRBJ2-7,NA,CASSHGGYYEQYF,TGTGCCAGCAGCCACGGAGGATACTACGAGCAGTACTTC
TRBV6-6,NA,TRBJ1-5,NA,CASSYSAGEGYQPQHF,TGTGCCAGCAGTTACTCGGCGGGAGAGGGATATCAGCCCCAGCATTTT
TRBV5-3,TRBD2,TRBJ2-1,NA,CARTEGLAGYNEQFF,TGTGCCAGAACCGAAGGACTAGCGGGGTACAATGAGCAGTTCTTC
TRBV7-9,NA,TRBJ2-5,NA,CASSYWQETQYF,TGTGCCAGCAGCTATTGGCAAGAGACCCAGTACTTC
TRBV27,NA,TRBJ2-4,NA,CASKGIAKNIQYF,TGTGCCAGCAAAGGGATAGCCAAAAACATTCAGTACTTC
TRBV5-6,TRBD1,TRBJ2-2,NA,CASSWGQSTGELFF,TGTGCCAGCAGCTGGGGACAGAGCACCGGGGAGCTGTTTTTT
TRBV11-3,TRBD1,TRBJ2-1,NA,CASSRRTGDNEQFF,TGTGCCAGCAGCCGCAGGACAGGGGACAATGAGCAGTTCTTC
TRBV7-9,NA,TRBJ1-1,NA,CASSLGQTLNTEAFF,TGTGCCAGCAGCTTAGGTCAGACTTTGAACACTGAAGCTTTCTTT
TRBV9,NA,TRBJ2-3,NA,CASSVETDGDSTDTQYF,TGTGCCAGCAGCGTAGAAACCGACGGTGACAGCACAGATACGCAGTATTTT